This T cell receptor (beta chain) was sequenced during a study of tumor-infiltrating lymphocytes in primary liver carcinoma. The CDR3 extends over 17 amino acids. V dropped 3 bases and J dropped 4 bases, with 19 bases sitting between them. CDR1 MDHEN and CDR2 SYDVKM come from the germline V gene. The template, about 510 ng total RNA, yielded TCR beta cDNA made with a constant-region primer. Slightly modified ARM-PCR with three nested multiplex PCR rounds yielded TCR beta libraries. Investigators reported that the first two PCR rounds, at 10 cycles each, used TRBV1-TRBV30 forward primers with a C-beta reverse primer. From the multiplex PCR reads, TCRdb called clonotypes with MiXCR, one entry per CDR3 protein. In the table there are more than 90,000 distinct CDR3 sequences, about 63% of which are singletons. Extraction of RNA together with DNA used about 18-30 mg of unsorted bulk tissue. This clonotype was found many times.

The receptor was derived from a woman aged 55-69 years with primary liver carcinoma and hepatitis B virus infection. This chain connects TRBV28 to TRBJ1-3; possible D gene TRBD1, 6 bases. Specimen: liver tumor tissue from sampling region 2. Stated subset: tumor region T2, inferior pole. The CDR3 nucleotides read TGTGCCAGCAGTTTTCGCCGATACAGGGTTGAAGGAAACACCATATATTTT. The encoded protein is CASSFRRYRVEGNTIYF.